The sequence of this T cell receptor (beta chain) was determined in a study of neurological immune-mediated disorders. Synthesis of cDNA was accomplished via 5'RACE employing 10-nucleotide random UMIs. MiXCR was run by TCRdb on the 5' RACE reads, yielding one entry per CDR3 protein. Among tens of thousands of distinct CDR3 sequences, roughly 23% were seen once, and the ten largest hold 23%. Volunteers from a blood bank in Maryland, USA, made up the healthy controls. Libraries used 2 million unsorted PBMCs kept frozen in RNAlater. The CDR3 runs to 16 residues. V lost 6 bases to trimming and J lost 2 bases; unmatched junction nucleotides: 7. CDR1 is MNHNS and CDR2 is SASEGT in the germline V gene.

What was sequenced was PBMCs. The V and J genes are TRBV6-1 and TRBJ2-7, with 13 bases matching TRBD2. This clonotype originated in a woman in her seventies in good health. The CDR3 region has the DNA TGTGCCAGCAGCCGGACTAGCGGGGGCACTACCTACGAGCAGTACTTC. Translating it yields CASSRTSGGTTYEQYF.